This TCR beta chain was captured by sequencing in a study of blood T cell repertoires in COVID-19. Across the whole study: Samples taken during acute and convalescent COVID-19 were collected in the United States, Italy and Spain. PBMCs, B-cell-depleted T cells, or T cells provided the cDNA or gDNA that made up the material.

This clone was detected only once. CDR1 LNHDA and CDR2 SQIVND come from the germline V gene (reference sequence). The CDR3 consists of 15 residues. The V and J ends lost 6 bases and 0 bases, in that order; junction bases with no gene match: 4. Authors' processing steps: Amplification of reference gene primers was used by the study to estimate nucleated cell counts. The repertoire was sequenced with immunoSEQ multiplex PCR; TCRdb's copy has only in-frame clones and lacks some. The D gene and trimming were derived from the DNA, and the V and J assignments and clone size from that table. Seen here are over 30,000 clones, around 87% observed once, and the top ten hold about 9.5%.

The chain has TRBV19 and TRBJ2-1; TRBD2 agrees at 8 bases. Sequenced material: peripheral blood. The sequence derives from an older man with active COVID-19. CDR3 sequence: CASSKRESSYNEQFF. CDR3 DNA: TGTGCCAGTAGCAAGCGGGAGAGCTCCTACAATGAGCAGTTCTTC.